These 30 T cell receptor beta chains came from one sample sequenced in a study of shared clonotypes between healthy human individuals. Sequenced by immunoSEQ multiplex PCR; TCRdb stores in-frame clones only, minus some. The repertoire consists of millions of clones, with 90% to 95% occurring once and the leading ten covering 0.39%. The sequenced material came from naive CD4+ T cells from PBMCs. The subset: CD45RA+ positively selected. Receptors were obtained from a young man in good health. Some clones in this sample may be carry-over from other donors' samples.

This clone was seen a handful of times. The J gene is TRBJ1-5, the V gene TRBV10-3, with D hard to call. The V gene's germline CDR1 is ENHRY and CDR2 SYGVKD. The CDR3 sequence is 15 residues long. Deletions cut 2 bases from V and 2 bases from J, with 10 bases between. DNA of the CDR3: TGTGCCATCAGTGAGGACGTGGTGCGCAATCAGCCCCAGCATTTT. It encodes CAISEDVVRNQPQHF.

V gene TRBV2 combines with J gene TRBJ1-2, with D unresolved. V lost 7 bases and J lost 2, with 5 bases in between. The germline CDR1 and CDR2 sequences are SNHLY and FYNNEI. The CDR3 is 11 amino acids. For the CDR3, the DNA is TGTGCCAGCACGGAGAACTATGGCTACACCTTC. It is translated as CASTENYGYTF.

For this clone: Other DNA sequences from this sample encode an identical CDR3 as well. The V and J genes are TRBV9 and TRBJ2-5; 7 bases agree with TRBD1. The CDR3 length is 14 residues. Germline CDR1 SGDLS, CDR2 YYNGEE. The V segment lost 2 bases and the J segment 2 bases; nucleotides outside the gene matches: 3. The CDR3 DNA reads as TGTGCCAGCAGCGTTGGGACAGTACAAGAGACCCAGTACTTC. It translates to CASSVGTVQETQYF.

This chain's CDR3 is CASSNFRTGYTGELFF. For the CDR3, the DNA is TGTGCCAGTAGTAATTTTCGGACAGGTTACACCGGGGAGCTGTTTTTT. The rearrangement joins TRBV19 to TRBJ2-2; 7 positions match TRBD1. Per germline, CDR1 LNHDA and CDR2 SQIVND (reference sequence). After removal of 4 bases from V and 3 bases from J, the junction contained 8 bases not matched to a gene. CDR3 length: 16 residues.

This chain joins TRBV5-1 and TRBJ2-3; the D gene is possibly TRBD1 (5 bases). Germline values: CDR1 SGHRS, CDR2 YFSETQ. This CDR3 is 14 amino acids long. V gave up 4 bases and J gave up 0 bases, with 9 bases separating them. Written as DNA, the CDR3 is TGCGCCAGCAGCCCAGACAGTAGCACAGATACGCAGTATTTT. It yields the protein CASSPDSSTDTQYF.

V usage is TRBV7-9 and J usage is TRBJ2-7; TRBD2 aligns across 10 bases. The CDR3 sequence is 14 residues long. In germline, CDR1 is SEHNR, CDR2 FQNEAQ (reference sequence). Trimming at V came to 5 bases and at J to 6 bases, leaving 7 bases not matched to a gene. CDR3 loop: CASSDLAGDSEQYF. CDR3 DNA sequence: TGTGCCAGCAGCGACCTAGCGGGAGACTCCGAGCAGTACTTC.

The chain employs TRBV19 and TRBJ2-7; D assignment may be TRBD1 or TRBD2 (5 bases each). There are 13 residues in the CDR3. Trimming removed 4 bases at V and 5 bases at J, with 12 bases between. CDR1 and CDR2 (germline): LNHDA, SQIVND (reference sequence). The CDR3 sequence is CASSTPGRDEQYF. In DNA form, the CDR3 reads TGTGCCAGTAGTACCCCGGGGCGGGACGAGCAGTACTTC.

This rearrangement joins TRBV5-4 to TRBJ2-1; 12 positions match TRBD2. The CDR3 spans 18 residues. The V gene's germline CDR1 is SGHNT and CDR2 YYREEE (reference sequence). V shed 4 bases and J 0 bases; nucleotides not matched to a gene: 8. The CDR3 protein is CASSPGTSGFHSYNEQFF. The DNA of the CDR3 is TGTGCCAGCAGCCCTGGGACTAGCGGGTTCCACTCCTACAATGAGCAGTTCTTC.

The CDR3, as DNA: TGTGCCTGGGGACCAGGAAACACTGAAGCTTTCTTT. Translating it yields CAWGPGNTEAFF. The chain recombines TRBV30 with TRBJ1-1; D call uncertain. The CDR3 totals 12 residues. CDR1 is GTSNPN, CDR2 SVGIG, per germline (reference sequence). Trimming removed 5 bases from V and 2 bases from J, with 9 bases in between.

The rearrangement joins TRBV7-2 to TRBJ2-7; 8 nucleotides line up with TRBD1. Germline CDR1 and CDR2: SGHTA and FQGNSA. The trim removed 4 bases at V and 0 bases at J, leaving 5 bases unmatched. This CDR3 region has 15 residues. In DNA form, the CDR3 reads TGTGCCAGCAGCTCCACAGGGGGAGTCTCCTACGAGCAGTACTTC. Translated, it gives CASSSTGGVSYEQYF.

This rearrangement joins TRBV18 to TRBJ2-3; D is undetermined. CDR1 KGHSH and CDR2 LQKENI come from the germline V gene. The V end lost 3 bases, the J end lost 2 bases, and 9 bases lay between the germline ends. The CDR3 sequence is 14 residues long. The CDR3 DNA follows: TGTGCCAGCTCACCTGACCGGACCACAGATACGCAGTATTTT. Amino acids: CASSPDRTTDTQYF. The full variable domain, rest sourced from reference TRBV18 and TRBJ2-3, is NAGVMQNPRHLVRRRGQEARLRCSPMKGHSHVYWYRQLPEEGLKFMVYLQKENIIDESGMPKERFSAEFPKEGPSILRIQQVVRGDSAAYFCASSPDRTTDTQYFGPGTRLTVL.

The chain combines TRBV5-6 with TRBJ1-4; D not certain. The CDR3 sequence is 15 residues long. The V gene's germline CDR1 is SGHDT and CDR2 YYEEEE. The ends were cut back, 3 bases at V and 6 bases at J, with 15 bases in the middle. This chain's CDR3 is CASSWHGVTHEKLFF. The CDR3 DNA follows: TGTGCCAGCAGCTGGCACGGGGTAACCCATGAAAAACTGTTTTTT. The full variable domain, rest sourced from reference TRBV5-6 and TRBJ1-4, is DAGVTQSPTHLIKTRGQQVTLRCSPKSGHDTVSWYQQALGQGPQFIFQYYEEEERQRGNFPDRFSGHQFPNYSSELNVNALLLGDSALYLCASSWHGVTHEKLFFGSGTQLSVL.

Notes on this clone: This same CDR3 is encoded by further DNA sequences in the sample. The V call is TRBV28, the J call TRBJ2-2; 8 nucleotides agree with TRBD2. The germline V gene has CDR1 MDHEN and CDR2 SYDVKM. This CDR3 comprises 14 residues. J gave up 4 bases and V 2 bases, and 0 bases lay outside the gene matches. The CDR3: CASSLSGSTGELFF. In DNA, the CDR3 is TGTGCCAGCAGTTTAAGCGGGAGCACCGGGGAGCTGTTTTTT.

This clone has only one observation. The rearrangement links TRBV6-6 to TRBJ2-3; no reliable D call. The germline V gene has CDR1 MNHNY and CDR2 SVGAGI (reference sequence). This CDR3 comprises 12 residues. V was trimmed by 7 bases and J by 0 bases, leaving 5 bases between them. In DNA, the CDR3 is TGTGCCAGCACGCGTAGCACAGATACGCAGTATTTT. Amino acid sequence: CASTRSTDTQYF.

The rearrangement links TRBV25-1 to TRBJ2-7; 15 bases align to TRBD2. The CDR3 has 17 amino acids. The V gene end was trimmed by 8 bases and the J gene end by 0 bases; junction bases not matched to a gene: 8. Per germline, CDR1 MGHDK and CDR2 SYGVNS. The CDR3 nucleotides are TGTGCCAGCGGGGGGACTAGCGGGAGGTCCAGCTCCTACGAGCAGTACTTC. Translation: CASGGTSGRSSSYEQYF.

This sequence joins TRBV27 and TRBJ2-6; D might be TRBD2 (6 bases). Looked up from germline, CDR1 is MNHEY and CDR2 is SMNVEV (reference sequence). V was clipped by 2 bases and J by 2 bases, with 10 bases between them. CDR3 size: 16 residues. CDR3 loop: CASSLRWGAGANVLTF. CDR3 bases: TGTGCCAGCAGTTTACGGTGGGGGGCTGGGGCCAACGTCCTGACTTTC.

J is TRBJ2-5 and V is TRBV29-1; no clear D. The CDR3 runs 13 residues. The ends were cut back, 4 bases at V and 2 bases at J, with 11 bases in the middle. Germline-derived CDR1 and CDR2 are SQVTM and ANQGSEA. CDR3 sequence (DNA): TGCAGCGTTGCGGACGGATTACAAGAGACCCAGTACTTC. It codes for CSVADGLQETQYF.

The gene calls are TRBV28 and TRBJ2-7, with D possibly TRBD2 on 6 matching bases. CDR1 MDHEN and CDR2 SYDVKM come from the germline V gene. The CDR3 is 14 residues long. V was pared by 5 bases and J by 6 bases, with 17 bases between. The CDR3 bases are TGTGCCAGCAGTAATCCGGGGGTCTCCCTCGAGCAGTACTTC. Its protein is CASSNPGVSLEQYF.

The CDR3 is CASAWTAHTGELFF. The CDR3 bases are TGCGCCAGCGCCTGGACAGCCCACACCGGGGAGCTGTTTTTT. V is TRBV5-1 and J is TRBJ2-2; perhaps TRBD1 as D (6 bases). The V and J ends lost 7 bases and 3 bases respectively, with 13 bases between them. This CDR3 is 14 amino acids long. Looked up from germline, CDR1 is SGHRS and CDR2 is YFSETQ.

Here the CDR3 DNA reads TGTGCCAGCAGCTTACCGGGGGAAAATGGCTACACCTTC. Its protein is CASSLPGENGYTF. The V call is TRBV11-3, the J call TRBJ1-2; tentative D call: TRBD1 (5 bases). V was trimmed by 2 bases and J by 6 bases, leaving 10 bases between them. The CDR3 has 13 amino acids. Per the germline V gene, CDR1 is SGHNT and CDR2 is YENEEA.

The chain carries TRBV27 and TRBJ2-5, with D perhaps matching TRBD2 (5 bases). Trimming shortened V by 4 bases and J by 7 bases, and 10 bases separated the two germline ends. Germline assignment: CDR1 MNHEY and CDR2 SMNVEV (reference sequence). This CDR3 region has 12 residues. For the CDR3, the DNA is TGTGCCAGCAGTTCCAGAGGAGGGACCCAGTACTTC. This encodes CASSSRGGTQYF.

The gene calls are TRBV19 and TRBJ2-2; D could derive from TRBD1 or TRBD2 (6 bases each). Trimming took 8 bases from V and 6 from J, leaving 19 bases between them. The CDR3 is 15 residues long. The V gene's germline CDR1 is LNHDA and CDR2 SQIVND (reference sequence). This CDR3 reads CASHEGGYEAGELFF. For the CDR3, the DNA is TGTGCCAGTCATGAGGGGGGCTACGAAGCCGGGGAGCTGTTTTTT.

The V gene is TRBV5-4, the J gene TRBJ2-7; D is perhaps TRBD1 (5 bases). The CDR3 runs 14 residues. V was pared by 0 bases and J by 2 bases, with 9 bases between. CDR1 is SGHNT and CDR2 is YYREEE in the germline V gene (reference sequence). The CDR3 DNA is TGTGCCAGCAGCTTGGAAGCCAGGGCCTACGAGCAGTACTTC. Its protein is CASSLEARAYEQYF.

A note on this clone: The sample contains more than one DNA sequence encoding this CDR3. The CDR3 here is CASSVNQETQYF. The CDR3 DNA is TGTGCCAGCAGTGTCAACCAAGAGACCCAGTACTTC. The chain links TRBV28 to TRBJ2-5; D is ambiguous. The CDR3 covers 12 residues. Germline loops: CDR1 MDHEN, CDR2 SYDVKM. The ends were cut back, 5 bases at V and 0 bases at J, with 4 bases in the middle.

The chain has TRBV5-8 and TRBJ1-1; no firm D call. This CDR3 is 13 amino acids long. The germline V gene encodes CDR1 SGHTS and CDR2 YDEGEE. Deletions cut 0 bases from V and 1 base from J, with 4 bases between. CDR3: CASSLGRNTEAFF. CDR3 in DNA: TGTGCCAGCAGCTTGGGCAGGAACACTGAAGCTTTCTTT. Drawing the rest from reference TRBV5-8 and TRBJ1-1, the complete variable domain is EAGVTQSPTHLIKTRGQQATLRCSPISGHTSVYWYQQALGLGLQFLLWYDEGEERNRGNFPPRFSGRQFPNYSSELNVNALELEDSALYLCASSLGRNTEAFFGQGTRLTVV.

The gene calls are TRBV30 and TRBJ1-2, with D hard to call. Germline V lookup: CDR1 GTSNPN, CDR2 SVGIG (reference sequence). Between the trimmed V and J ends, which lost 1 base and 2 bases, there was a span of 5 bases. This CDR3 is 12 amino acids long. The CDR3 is CAWSAANYGYTF. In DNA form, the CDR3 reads TGTGCCTGGAGTGCCGCGAACTATGGCTACACCTTC. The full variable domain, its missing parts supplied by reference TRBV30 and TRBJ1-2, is SQTIHQWPATLVQPVGSPLSLECTVEGTSNPNLYWYRQAAGRGLQLLFYSVGIGQISSEVPQNLSASRPQDRQFILSSKKLLLSDSGFYLCAWSAANYGYTFGSGTRLTVV.

The CDR3 DNA is TGCGCCAGCAGCTTGGCCCACGGGGAAAGCACAGATACGCAGTATTTT. The encoded protein is CASSLAHGESTDTQYF. V and J are TRBV5-1 and TRBJ2-3; maybe TRBD2 (5 bases). The germline gives CDR1 SGHRS, CDR2 YFSETQ. The V end lost 0 bases, the J end lost 0 bases, and 11 bases lay between the germline ends. This CDR3 contains 16 residues.

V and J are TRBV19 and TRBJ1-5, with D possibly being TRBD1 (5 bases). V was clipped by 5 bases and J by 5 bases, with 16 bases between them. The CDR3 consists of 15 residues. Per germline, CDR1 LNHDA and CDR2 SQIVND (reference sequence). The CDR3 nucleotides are TGTGCCAGTAGTGACGTCCAGGGCCAATATCAGCCCCAGCATTTT. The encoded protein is CASSDVQGQYQPQHF.

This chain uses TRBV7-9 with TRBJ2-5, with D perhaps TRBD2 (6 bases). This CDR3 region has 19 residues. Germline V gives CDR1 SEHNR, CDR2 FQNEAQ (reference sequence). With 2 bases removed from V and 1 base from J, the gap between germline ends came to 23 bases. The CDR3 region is CASSLFRAGKSIFQETQYF. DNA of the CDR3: TGTGCCAGCAGCTTATTTAGGGCGGGAAAGTCGATTTTCCAAGAGACCCAGTACTTC.

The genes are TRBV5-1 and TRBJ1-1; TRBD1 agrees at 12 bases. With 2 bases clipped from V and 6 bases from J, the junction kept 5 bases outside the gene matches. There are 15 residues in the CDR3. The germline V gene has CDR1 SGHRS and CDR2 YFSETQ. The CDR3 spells CASSLGTGGFSEAFF. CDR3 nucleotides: TGCGCCAGCAGCTTAGGGACAGGGGGCTTCTCTGAAGCTTTCTTT.